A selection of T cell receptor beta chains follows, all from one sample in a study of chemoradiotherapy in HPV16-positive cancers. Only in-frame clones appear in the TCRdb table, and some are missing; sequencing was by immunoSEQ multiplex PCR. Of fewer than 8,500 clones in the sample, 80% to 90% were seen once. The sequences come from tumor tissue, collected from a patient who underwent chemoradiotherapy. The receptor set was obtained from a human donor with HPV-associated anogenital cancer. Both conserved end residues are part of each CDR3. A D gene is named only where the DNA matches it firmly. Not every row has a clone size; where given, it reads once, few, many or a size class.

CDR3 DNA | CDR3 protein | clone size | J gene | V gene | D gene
TGTGCCAGCAGATTGACAGGGAACACCGGGGAGCTGTTTTTT | CASRLTGNTGELFF | . | TRBJ2-2 | TRBV6-5 | .
TGTGCCAGTAATAACCGGCAGGGGTTAAGCGAGCAGTACTTC | CASNNRQGLSEQYF | . | TRBJ2-7 | TRBV19 | .
TGTGCCAGCGGAATCGGGGACCTTGACTATGGCTACACCTTC | CASGIGDLDYGYTF | . | TRBJ1-2 | TRBV9 | .
TGTGCCAGCAGCTTGGCCGTGGAGACCCAGTACTTC | CASSLAVETQYF | . | TRBJ2-5 | TRBV7-8 | .
TGTGCCAGCAGCTTCAACCGCCGACTTGGGGGAGGGATTTGGGGCTACACCTTC | CASSFNRRLGGGIWGYTF | . | TRBJ1-2 | TRBV7-2 | .
TGTGCCAGCAGCGTAACAATGGGGAACTGGGAGCAGTACTTC | CASSVTMGNWEQYF | . | TRBJ2-7 | TRBV9 | .
TGTGCCAGCAGCTTAGGACAGGGGTTTGGGAATGAGCAGTTCTTC | CASSLGQGFGNEQFF | . | TRBJ2-1 | TRBV7-9 | TRBD1
TGTGCCAGCAGGCGGGAGCTGATACCCTACGAGCAGTACTTC | CASRRELIPYEQYF | . | TRBJ2-7 | TRBV6-1 | TRBD2
TGTGCCAGCAGCCCTCTACCCCTGGGCAGCTCCTACAATGAGCAGTTCTTC | CASSPLPLGSSYNEQFF | . | TRBJ2-1 | TRBV11-3 | .
TGTGCCAGCAGCTTATCGGCCAACACTGAAGCTTTCTTT | CASSLSANTEAFF | . | TRBJ1-1 | TRBV7-6 | .
TGTGCCTGGACGAGGAGAGGATCACCCCTCCACTTT | CAWTRRGSPLHF | . | TRBJ1-6 | TRBV30 | .
TGTGCCAGCAGCCAAGGTACCCGGGGGCTCACCGGGGAGCTGTTTTTT | CASSQGTRGLTGELFF | . | TRBJ2-2 | TRBV11-2 | .
TGTGCCAGTAGTATGGGTTATGAGCAGTTCTTC | CASSMGYEQFF | . | TRBJ2-1 | TRBV19 | .
TGCGCCAGCAGCCCCCCCGCGAGGGAGGTCGGGGAGCTGTTTTTT | CASSPPAREVGELFF | . | TRBJ2-2 | TRBV4-1 | .
TGCAGCGTTGAGGGAGGGCTCAATCAGCCCCAGCATTTT | CSVEGGLNQPQHF | . | TRBJ1-5 | TRBV29-1 | .
TGCGCCAGCAGCTTGGCCCCCGGACAGAACTACAATGAGCAGTTCTTC | CASSLAPGQNYNEQFF | . | TRBJ2-1 | TRBV5-1 | .
TGTGCCAGCAGCTCCACAGGGAAGTACACTGAAGCTTTCTTT | CASSSTGKYTEAFF | . | TRBJ1-1 | TRBV5-6 | .
TGTGCCTGGAGTGAGTACGACGAGCAGTACTTC | CAWSEYDEQYF | . | TRBJ2-7 | TRBV30 | .
TGTGCCAGCAGTTTAGAAGGGGCCAGCTACAATGAGCAGTTCTTC | CASSLEGASYNEQFF | . | TRBJ2-1 | TRBV27 | .
TGTGCCAGCAGCCTTTCGGGGACCGGGGAGCTGTTTTTT | CASSLSGTGELFF | . | TRBJ2-2 | TRBV14 | .
TGTGCCAGCAGCAAAACCCGGACAGACGATTATGAGCAGTTCTTC | CASSKTRTDDYEQFF | . | TRBJ2-1 | TRBV11-2 | .
. | CASSFGTGSGGHTF | medium-sized | TRBJ1-2 | TRBV5-1 | .
TGTGCCAGCAGCTTTGGAGGGGGGAACAGCAATCAGCCCCAGCATTTT | CASSFGGGNSNQPQHF | . | TRBJ1-5 | TRBV5-4 | .